Listed below are T cell receptor beta chains from one sample, sequenced in a study of patients and donors after allogeneic stem cell transplantation. Using its own MiXCR run on the RT-PCR reads, TCRdb lists one record per CDR3 protein. The sample consists of 70,000 to 95,000 distinct CDR3 sequences, less than 5% of them appearing once. The sequenced material came from blood, either unsorted or a sorted T cell fraction (not recorded which). Every receptor here comes from a human donor who was either an allogeneic HSCT recipient or a stem cell or donor lymphocyte infusion donor (not recorded which). It is not recorded whose cells these are; they may come from a transplant donor. CDR3s include the opening cysteine and the closing phenylalanine or tryptophan. A D gene is named only where the DNA matches it firmly. Where a row states a size, it is once, few, many or the class of an expanded clone; other rows omit it.

size,D,J,V,DNA,CDR3
many,-,TRBJ2-2,TRBV18,TGTGCCAGCTCAGTATCGAACACCGGGGAGCTGTTTTTT,CASSVSNTGELFF
-,-,TRBJ1-6,TRBV9,TGTGCCAGCAGCCCAAGACAGGACCAACGAGGCGATTCACCCCTCCACTTT,CASSPRQDQRGDSPLHF
many,-,TRBJ2-3,TRBV7-3,TGTGCCAGCAGCCCAGGTGGCTCAGATACGCAGTATTTT,CASSPGGSDTQYF
few,TRBD1,TRBJ2-7,TRBV10-3,TGTGCCATCAGTAAGGGACAGGGGGTTTCCGAGCAGTACTTC,CAISKGQGVSEQYF
-,-,TRBJ2-3,TRBV5-4,TGTGCCAGCAGCCCCAACAGGGTGGCAGATACGCAGTATTTT,CASSPNRVADTQYF
many,-,TRBJ2-1,TRBV20-1,TGCAGTGCCCGAGAACCGGGACTTAGGAATGAGCAGTTCTTC,CSAREPGLRNEQFF
-,-,TRBJ1-1,TRBV5-1,TGCGCCAGCAGCTTAATCCAGGGTAAAGAAGCTTTCTTT,CASSLIQGKEAFF
-,-,TRBJ1-4,TRBV3-1,TGTGCCAGCAGCCAAAGCCGGGGTAGAAAACTGTTTTTT,CASSQSRGRKLFF
few,-,TRBJ2-5,TRBV24-1,TGTGCCACCAGTGACCCCCGGACAGTCGAACAAGAGACCCAGTACTTC,CATSDPRTVEQETQYF
many,TRBD1,TRBJ2-5,TRBV28,TGTGCCAGCAGACCCTCAGGGGGTGGTCAAGAGACCCAGTACTTC,CASRPSGGGQETQYF
many,-,TRBJ1-4,TRBV7-2,TGTGCCAGCAGGTCCTCCGGGGTAGCAACTAATGAAAAACTGTTTTTT,CASRSSGVATNEKLFF
many,-,TRBJ1-1,TRBV18,TGTGCCAGCTCACCACCGGCGAGGGGCACTGAAGCTTTCTTT,CASSPPARGTEAFF
many,TRBD1,TRBJ1-5,TRBV19,TGTGCCAGTAGTCCTGGGACAGCCCACAATCAGCCCCAGCATTTT,CASSPGTAHNQPQHF
-,-,TRBJ1-2,TRBV6-5,TGTGCCAGCAGTTACTCTGCTTTGACCTATGGCTACACCTTC,CASSYSALTYGYTF
-,TRBD2,TRBJ2-3,TRBV20-1,TGCAGTGCTAGACCTAGCGGTACAGATACGCAGTATTTT,CSARPSGTDTQYF
many,-,TRBJ1-1,TRBV28,TGTGCCAGCAGTACAGCGAACACTGAAGCTTTCTTT,CASSTANTEAFF
many,-,TRBJ1-2,TRBV24-1,TGTGCCACCTCTGGGGGCGCGGGCTATGGCTACACCTTC,CATSGGAGYGYTF
many,TRBD1,TRBJ2-2,TRBV5-1,TGCGCCAGCAGCAGACGAACCGGGACAGGGGGCACCGGGGAGCTGTTTTTT,CASSRRTGTGGTGELFF
many,-,TRBJ2-5,TRBV5-1,TGCGCCAGCAGCGTGGGGAGTCTACGCGGGTCCCAGTACTTC,CASSVGSLRGSQYF
many,-,TRBJ2-3,TRBV4-1,TGCGCCAGCAGCCAAGATATCAGGAATACGCAGTATTTT,CASSQDIRNTQYF
many,TRBD1,TRBJ2-2,TRBV27,TGTGCCAGCAGTTTATCGACAGGGGGCACCGGGGAGCTGTTTTTT,CASSLSTGGTGELFF
-,TRBD1,TRBJ1-2,TRBV2,TGTGCCAGCAGTGACCACCAGGGGGATGGCTACACCTTC,CASSDHQGDGYTF
many,TRBD1,TRBJ1-1,TRBV12-3/TRBV12-4,TGTGCCAGCATCACAACAGGGGGGACTGAAGCTTTCTTT,CASITTGGTEAFF
-,-,TRBJ1-5,TRBV6-1,TGTGCCAGCAGTGGGGGGCGGGGGATCACCCTTAGCAATCAGCCCCAGCATTTT,CASSGGRGITLSNQPQHF
many,TRBD1,TRBJ1-1,TRBV7-9,TGTGCCAGCAGCTACCGGACAGGGGACACTGAAGCTTTCTTT,CASSYRTGDTEAFF
many,TRBD1,TRBJ2-1,TRBV5-1,TGCGCCAGCAGCCGGGGTGGGACAGGGGGTTTTGATGAGCAGTTCTTC,CASSRGGTGGFDEQFF